The entry that follows covers one T cell receptor (beta chain) sequence. Its recognized antigen is unknown. No much larger clone is present one base from it, and per-base qualities are unavailable. What the treatment or condition label conveys for this sample: about 20 received Ad26.COV2.S at low or high dose, single or two shots; 5 received placebo; per-sample allocation not given. For vaccine and placebo recipients, repertoires were sequenced using samples collected on day 63 after the first injection. Between 29 July and 7 August 2020, Cohort 1b enrolled some 25 adults aged 18-55 years at one site in Boston, USA. Ad26.COV2.S consisted of a replication-incompetent adenovirus type 26 vector by which a prefusion-stabilized SARS-CoV-2 spike protein from the original Wuhan strain was expressed. TCRbeta CDR3 regions were sequenced with the immunoSEQ Assay. After extraction, genomic DNA underwent amplification by bias-controlled multiplex PCR, followed by high-throughput sequencing. Per the authors' processing: Collapsing and filtering of sequences were performed to quantify the absolute abundance of each unique TCRbeta CDR3 region. T cell fraction was estimated by normalization of TCRbeta template counts to usable DNA, with usable DNA being measured through amplification of reference genes present in all nucleated cells. Repertoire TCRs were annotated as SARS-CoV-2-specific when V gene, CDR3 amino acid sequence and J gene were exactly matched to a known reactive TCR set. The reference SARS-CoV-2 TCR set was derived from MIRA and filtered for enrichment in COVID-19-positive ImmuneCODE repertoires, a step that removed public or cross-reactive TCRs. Drawing on the MIRA antigens, annotated TCRs were analysed further at the level of specific ORF or position within ORF. Breadth was defined as the number of annotated unique rearrangements divided by the total number of unique productive rearrangements, and depth was defined as the summed frequency of the annotated unique rearrangements. Group comparisons of TCR breadth used two-sided Wilcoxon rank-sum tests. The source is immuneACCESS, and TCRdb retained only in-frame sequences with V and J called. Part of the clones is not carried over; for the studies checked, unresolved V genes explain less than half of this, and the remainder is unexplained. The V and J calls and the clone size are those of that table, but D and trimming were determined from the DNA. Within this sample are about 350,000 clones, with roughly 91% of them counted one time only. The ten largest account for about 4.6% of the sample.

The sample originates from a study of Ad26.COV2.S vaccination and SARS-CoV-2 variants (dated by TCRdb to the early 2020s). Describing the broader study: Vaccine-arm donors were drawn from COV1001, a multicentre, randomized, double-blind, placebo-controlled phase I-IIa trial of Ad26.COV2.S in healthy adults. Ad26.COV2.S was administered intramuscularly at 5 x 10^10 or 1 x 10^11 viral particles, either as a single shot or as two shots given 56 days apart. The specificity and breadth of SARS-CoV-2-reactive T cell receptors after Ad26.COV2.S vaccination were assessed by TCRbeta repertoire sequencing. The TCR-sequenced set comprised around 30 samples: approximately 20 Ad26.COV2.S vaccine recipients, 5 placebo recipients and 8 SARS-CoV-2 convalescent individuals. Trial participants were randomized into five groups of five, in which low-dose or high-dose Ad26.COV2.S was given once or twice, or placebo was given on both occasions. Investigators did not know the trial group allocation while performing experiments and assessing outcomes.

Results the study describes overall, beyond this receptor: The study lacked the statistical power to compare responses across vaccine doses or regimens. After vaccination, substantial breadth of spike-specific CD8+ and CD4+ T cell responses was reported. Vaccine and placebo recipients had similar non-spike TCR breadth, a finding consistent with the vaccine containing only spike. The authors noted that total T cell responses may have been underestimated by the TCR breadth and depth analyses. Spike-specific TCR breadth was higher in Ad26.COV2.S recipients than in placebo recipients (P = 0.0014).

The CDR3 goes from the cysteine to the phenylalanine over 16 residues. The retained sequence is limited to the CDR3, 48 bases, with the frame set at the first base. CDR1 and CDR2 (MNHEY, SMNVEV) derive from the germline V gene (reference sequence). V drops 4 bases and J drops 4 bases, leaving 17 bases in between. The sequences come from peripheral blood, collected in a trial of Ad26.COV2.S vaccine versus placebo. The sequence links TRBV27 to TRBJ2-1; the D segment could be TRBD2, given 6 matching bases. The TCR originated in a person between 18 and 65 years old who received the Ad26.COV2.S COVID-19 vaccine or a placebo. The nucleotide sequence reads TGTGCCAGCAGTTCCTATAGCGGCAAAAAGTACAATGAGCAGTTCTTC. Translated, this gives CASSSYSGKKYNEQFF.